The 16 T cell receptor beta chains reported below all come from one sample, sequenced in a study of shared clonotypes between healthy human individuals. Data came from immunoSEQ multiplex PCR; TCRdb stores just in-frame clones and leaves some out. The profile covers about 710,000 clones, with 72% appearing a single time and roughly 1.8% taken by the ten largest. Sequencing was carried out using memory CD4+ T cells sorted from blood. Stated subset: CD45RA-negative fraction. The receptors stem from a woman aged 25-40 years in good health.

The gene calls are TRBV19 and TRBJ2-1, with a weak D call TRBD2 (6 bases). The CDR3 has 16 amino acids. Trimming shortened V by 5 bases and J by 8 bases, and 22 bases separated the two germline ends. Germline V gene sequence: CDR1 LNHDA, CDR2 SQIVND (reference sequence). CDR3 sequence reads: CASSDWRRRAGHEQFF. The DNA of the CDR3 is TGTGCCAGTAGTGATTGGCGGAGGCGGGCGGGACATGAGCAGTTCTTC.

CDR3 nucleotides: TGTGCCAGCAGTCCAGGTACAGGGCCCTATGGCTACACCTTC. This sequence encodes CASSPGTGPYGYTF. V and J are TRBV27 and TRBJ1-2; D may be TRBD1 (6 bases). Germline values: CDR1 MNHEY, CDR2 SMNVEV (reference sequence). The CDR3 length is 14 residues. V lost 5 bases and J lost 4, with 14 bases in between.

The chain carries TRBV25-1 and TRBJ2-7; 8 positions match TRBD1. With V trimmed by 3 bases and J by 2 bases, 6 bases remained unmatched. CDR3 size: 15 residues. Germline loops: CDR1 MGHDK, CDR2 SYGVNS. CDR3 DNA: TGTGCCAGCAGTGATAGGGGACAGGCTACCTACGAGCAGTACTTC. As protein: CASSDRGQATYEQYF.

This clone was counted many times. The chain recombines TRBV30 with TRBJ1-5; maybe TRBD1 (6 bases). Trimming took 4 bases from V and 0 from J, leaving 13 bases between them. The CDR3 covers 15 residues. The V gene's germline CDR1 is GTSNPN and CDR2 SVGIG (reference sequence). CDR3 bases: TGTGCCTGGACTCGGGGGCAGAATAGCAATCAGCCCCAGCATTTT. This translates into CAWTRGQNSNQPQHF.

The rearrangement uses TRBV5-6 and TRBJ2-3; 10 bases line up with TRBD2. This CDR3 contains 17 residues. Trimming took 5 bases from V and 4 from J; bases not matched to a gene: 13. In germline, CDR1 is SGHDT, CDR2 YYEEEE. Here the CDR3 DNA reads TGTGCCAGCAGACCTGAACCGGGACTAGCGTTGCCAGATACGCAGTATTTT. Translation gives CASRPEPGLALPDTQYF.

This clone appeared once. The chain recombines TRBV7-9 with TRBJ1-1; D perhaps matches TRBD1 (6 bases). The CDR3 runs 14 residues. CDR1 and CDR2 (germline): SEHNR, FQNEAQ (reference sequence). The germline V and J ends were trimmed by 1 base and 12 bases, with 18 bases remaining between them. The CDR3 region has the DNA TGTGCCAGCAGCTTAGAACAAACAGGGAGATACCCTTTCTTT. Translating gives CASSLEQTGRYPFF. Full variable domain (outside the CDR3, taken from reference TRBV7-9 and TRBJ1-1): DTGVSQNPRHKITKRGQNVTFRCDPISEHNRLYWYRQTLGQGPEFLTYFQNEAQLEKSRLLSDRFSAERPKGSFSTLEIQRTEQGDSAMYLCASSLEQTGRYPFFGQGTRLTVV.

The CDR3, as DNA: TGTGCCAGCAGCCGCCTCGCAGGCTACCGGTGGTACTTC. This sequence encodes CASSRLAGYRWYF. The genes are TRBV28 and TRBJ2-7; no firm D call. Trimming cost V 6 bases and J 12 bases, with 21 bases left between them. This CDR3 is 13 amino acids long. Germline V CDR1 and CDR2: MDHEN, SYDVKM.

The rearrangement joins TRBV5-1 to TRBJ1-1; 7 bases are shared with TRBD1. CDR1 is SGHRS, CDR2 YFSETQ, per germline. The CDR3 contains 14 residues. The trim removed 6 bases at V and 6 bases at J, leaving 11 bases unmatched. CDR3 coding DNA: TGCGCCAGCACCCCGGACAGGCTAGGTGCTGAAGCTTTCTTT. Translation: CASTPDRLGAEAFF.

This chain links TRBV6-5 with TRBJ1-2; possible D gene TRBD1, 6 bases. There are 12 residues in the CDR3. The germline V gene has CDR1 MNHEY and CDR2 SVGAGI. The V and J ends lost 5 bases and 6 bases respectively, with 10 bases between them. This CDR3 is CASSKQGHGYTF. The CDR3 DNA reads TGTGCCAGCAGTAAACAGGGACATGGCTACACCTTC.

V and J are TRBV10-1 and TRBJ2-1; either TRBD1 or TRBD2 may fit D (6 bases each). The V gene's germline CDR1 is WNHNN and CDR2 SYGVQD (reference sequence). The CDR3 is 15 residues long. The V end was cut by 2 bases, the J end by 12 bases, with 20 bases between. CDR3 coding DNA: TGCGCCAGCAGTGAGATGGACCCCTGGAAGGGGGGGCAGTTCTTC. Its protein product is CASSEMDPWKGGQFF.

There are a few counts of this clone. J is TRBJ2-7 and V is TRBV6-5, with a weak D call TRBD1 (7 bases). V lost 0 bases and J lost 11, with 14 bases in between. In germline, CDR1 is MNHEY, CDR2 SVGAGI. The CDR3 length is 13 residues. The CDR3 coding sequence is TGTGCCAGCAGTTACTCCGACGGCAGGGGGGAGTACTTC. Protein sequence: CASSYSDGRGEYF.

The J gene is TRBJ2-1, the V gene TRBV11-2; D is perhaps TRBD2 (6 bases). Trimming took off 5 bases at V and 1 base at J, with 18 bases between the two ends. The germline V gene encodes CDR1 SGHAT and CDR2 FQNNGV. CDR3 length: 17 residues. CDR3 loop: CASSLWDSTVSYNEQFF. CDR3 nucleotide sequence: TGTGCCAGCAGCCTATGGGACTCTACAGTATCCTACAATGAGCAGTTCTTC.

The V and J genes are TRBV6-5 and TRBJ2-1, with D possibly being TRBD1 (5 bases). V shed 4 bases and J shed 12 bases, with 16 bases lying between them. Germline V gene sequence: CDR1 MNHEY, CDR2 SVGAGI. CDR3 length: 13 residues. DNA of the CDR3: TGTGCCAGCAGTTCCACTCCAGGGTACGGGCAGTTCTTC. Its protein is CASSSTPGYGQFF.

This clone was counted a single time. This chain joins TRBV9 and TRBJ1-1; D is undetermined. The CDR3 runs to 16 residues. Trimming left V 0 bases short and J 1 base short, with 13 bases between. Germline lookup yields CDR1 SGDLS and CDR2 YYNGEE. The CDR3 reads CASSVARTGTNTEAFF. CDR3 nucleotide sequence: TGTGCCAGCAGCGTAGCGCGCACGGGAACGAACACTGAAGCTTTCTTT.

The CDR3 sequence is CARHGTGGSGQPQHF. The DNA for the CDR3 is TGTGCCAGACACGGGACAGGGGGCTCTGGTCAGCCCCAGCATTTT. The chain carries TRBV27 and TRBJ1-5; 12 bases map to TRBD1. Trimming removed 9 bases from V and 6 bases from J; junction bases left unmatched: 9. This CDR3 has 15 residues. Germline V gives CDR1 MNHEY, CDR2 SMNVEV (reference sequence).

The chain joins TRBV11-2 to TRBJ1-1; 8 bases are a match to TRBD1. CDR1 and CDR2 (germline): SGHAT, FQNNGV. Losses at the gene ends were 5 bases for V and 2 bases for J; bases not matched to a gene: 7. CDR3 length: 15 residues. CDR3 sequence reads: CASSGAGGTNTEAFF. The DNA for the CDR3 is TGTGCCAGCAGCGGGGCAGGGGGCACTAACACTGAAGCTTTCTTT.